The clone carrying this TCR beta chain was picked up a small number of times. Its antigen is as yet unknown. This CDR3 is 13 amino acids long. Germline V gene sequence: CDR1 GTSNPN, CDR2 SVGIG (reference sequence). The V and J ends lost 5 bases and 1 base, in that order; junction bases with no gene match: 4. These data originate in a study of blood T cells in healthy people across ages. Points from the study as a whole: No one knew whether donors had CMV, which possibly confounded expanded clonotype changes.

A second 7 to 11 cycle PCR used barcoded and J-beta primers. Every sample produced at least 3 million CDR3-containing paired-end reads. Via MiXCR, TCRdb re-called the 5' RACE reads, giving one row per CDR3 protein. The sample has roughly 800,000 distinct CDR3 sequences, more than 20% seen once. Approximately 10 milliliters was the volume of peripheral blood drawn from each donor. In addition, the sample was reused for a study of T cells of mothers and their children.

The sequenced sample was blood. The receptor was derived from a boy younger than 18 in good health. V gene TRBV30 combines with J gene TRBJ1-2; 7 nucleotides match TRBD1. This CDR3 is CAWQQGNNYGYTF. CDR3 sequence (DNA): TGTGCCTGGCAACAGGGGAATAACTATGGCTACACCTTC.